The rows below give T cell receptor beta chains drawn from one sample of a study of T cell responses to AZD1222 COVID-19 vaccine. The table came from immunoSEQ multiplex PCR; TCRdb's copy has only in-frame clones and leaves some out. The sample lists about 76,000 clones, about 83% occurring once. Source: peripheral blood, taken 28 days after the second dose of the MenACWY control vaccine. The receptors originated from an adult who received the MenACWY meningococcal vaccine as a control. CDR3s leave out the opening cysteine and the closing phenylalanine or tryptophan. The order of the fields is J gene, V gene, CDR3 protein.

TRBJ2-3,TRBV19,ASSSGGGPDTQY
TRBJ2-6,TRBV19,ASSIDFRDAGANVLT
TRBJ1-1,TRBV21-1,ASNKTGVEKNTEAF
TRBJ1-5,TRBV3-1/TRBV3-2,ASSQSSNQPQH
TRBJ2-1,TRBV9,ASSVGAGKNEQF
TRBJ1-1,TRBV6-5,ASSYRGSSSTEAF
TRBJ1-5,TRBV28,ASSWGTGGLQPQH
TRBJ2-7,TRBV5-5,ASSWGMTGTYEQY
TRBJ1-2,TRBV29-1,SVDTGGNYGYT
TRBJ1-1,TRBV28,ASGRNTEAF
TRBJ2-1,TRBV9,ASSGPLEGEQF
TRBJ1-1,TRBV5-4,ASSLSENTEAF
TRBJ1-2,TRBV30,AWSTGHGYT
TRBJ2-5,TRBV6-2/TRBV6-3,ASSSPLVFQTQY
TRBJ2-2,TRBV6-5,ASSLFGTVNTGELF
TRBJ2-1,TRBV3-1/TRBV3-2,ASSTLAGTSYNEQF
TRBJ2-7,TRBV5-5,ASTFRLGYYEQY
TRBJ2-5,TRBV5-4,ASSRGGVETQY
TRBJ1-6,TRBV9,ASSPSSGFGSPLH
TRBJ2-1,TRBV24-1,ATSDFTAGGINEQF
TRBJ2-2,TRBV9,ASGSGTDNTGELF
TRBJ1-1,TRBV10-3,AITADLNTEAF
TRBJ2-3,TRBV4-1,ASSRRLAGERTDTQY
TRBJ2-1,TRBV6-2/TRBV6-3,ASSYSPFFGEQF
TRBJ1-6,TRBV6-2/TRBV6-3,ASSYLPAGGPLH
TRBJ2-3,TRBV11-1,ASSVSGTIITDTQY
TRBJ1-5,TRBV6-5,ASSPGGSGQPQH
TRBJ2-7,TRBV2,ASRSWGIGEQY
TRBJ2-7,TRBV3-1/TRBV3-2,ASSNRLAGIDEQY
TRBJ1-2,TRBV15,ATSRDSQADYGYT
TRBJ2-3,TRBV2,ASTPWGASTDTQY
TRBJ2-2,TRBV9,ASSPRLAGANTGELF
TRBJ2-3,TRBV5-5,ASSLAGRGRLTDTQY
TRBJ1-2,TRBV7-8,ATRDRGDYGYT
TRBJ2-3,TRBV7-9,ASSSSLAATDTQY